One and the same sample provided the 24 T cell receptor beta chains below, sequenced in a study of blood T cell repertoires in COVID-19. Method: immunoSEQ multiplex PCR; TCRdb's copy keeps in-frame clones and lacks some. In the table there are roughly 190,000 clones, around 83% of which are singletons. The sequenced sample consisted of PBMCs or T cells enriched from blood (not recorded which). These TCRs come from a middle-aged woman in a cohort exposed to, infected with or recovered from COVID-19 (not recorded which).

The V call is TRBV2, the J call TRBJ2-2; no firm D call. CDR1 and CDR2 from the germline V gene are SNHLY and FYNNEI. Trimming cost V 3 bases and J 3 bases, with 5 bases left between them. This CDR3 has 13 residues. The CDR3 DNA reads TGTGCCAGCAGTGAGGAGCACACCGGGGAGCTGTTTTTT. Encoded protein: CASSEEHTGELFF.

In this sample, this clone turned up once. The gene calls are TRBV2 and TRBJ2-7, with 10 bases lining up with TRBD2. The ends lost 6 bases at V and 3 bases at J; junction bases unmatched: 8. This CDR3 comprises 15 residues. Germline V gene data show CDR1 as SNHLY and CDR2 as FYNNEI. In DNA form, the CDR3 reads TGTGCCAGCAGCTCAAGCGGGGGGGCCAGCTACGAGCAGTACTTC. It specifies CASSSSGGASYEQYF.

V usage is TRBV12-5 and J usage is TRBJ1-3; 9 bases agree with TRBD1. With 5 bases clipped from V and 4 bases from J, the junction kept 3 bases outside the gene matches. CDR3 size: 14 residues. Germline CDR1 reads LGHNT; CDR2 reads FRNRAP. DNA of the CDR3: TGTGCTAGTGGTGCCGGGACAGGGGGAAACACCATATATTTT. Amino acids: CASGAGTGGNTIYF. The entire variable domain, with the rest obtained from reference TRBV12-5 and TRBJ1-3, is as follows: DARVTQTPRHKVTEMGQEVTMRCQPILGHNTVFWYRQTMMQGLELLAYFRNRAPLDDSGMPKDRFSAEMPDATLATLKIQPSEPRDSAVYFCASGAGTGGNTIYFGEGSWLTVV.

This rearrangement joins TRBV10-3 to TRBJ1-3; D not certain. The CDR3 sequence is 20 residues long. Trimming removed 2 bases from V and 0 bases from J, with 23 bases in between. Germline-derived CDR1 and CDR2 are ENHRY and SYGVKD. CDR3 bases: TGTGCCATCAGTGAGCCGGATCAAGGGAGGGTTCCGAGCTCTGGAAACACCATATATTTT. Translated, it gives CAISEPDQGRVPSSGNTIYF.

CDR3 nucleotide sequence: TGTGCCAGCAGTGAACTAGCGGGAGGGGGCACAGATACGCAGTATTTT. Amino acid sequence: CASSELAGGGTDTQYF. The chain carries TRBV6-1 and TRBJ2-3; 12 nucleotides match TRBD2. This CDR3 is built from 16 residues. Trimming cost V 2 bases and J 1 base; bases outside gene matches: 1. Germline lookup yields CDR1 MNHNS and CDR2 SASEGT.

This clone has a single count. V usage is TRBV6-5 and J usage is TRBJ2-3; 8 nucleotides line up with TRBD2. Germline trimming cut 7 bases from V and 0 bases from J; bases unmatched to any gene: 3. The CDR3 consists of 14 residues. Germline lookup yields CDR1 MNHEY and CDR2 SVGAGI. The CDR3 coding sequence is TGTGCCAGCAAACTAGCGGAAAGCACAGATACGCAGTATTTT. Its translation is CASKLAESTDTQYF.

By proportion, this clone is medium-sized. V gene TRBV6-4 combines with J gene TRBJ1-5; 7 bases are shared with TRBD1. Looked up from germline, CDR1 is MRHNA and CDR2 is SNTAGT. V lost 3 bases to trimming and J lost 7 bases; unmatched junction nucleotides: 3. The CDR3 contains 13 residues. CDR3 bases: TGTGCCAGCAGTGAGGGGGACAGCCAGCCCCAGCATTTT. This translates into CASSEGDSQPQHF.

The gene calls are TRBV5-1 and TRBJ1-1; 7 bases map to TRBD1. The ends lost 0 bases at V and 5 bases at J; junction bases unmatched: 10. Looked up from germline, CDR1 is SGHRS and CDR2 is YFSETQ. The CDR3 is made up of 16 amino acids. The CDR3 DNA sequence: TGCGCCAGCAGCTTGGCCGAAGGCAGGGGGGCGACTGAAGCTTTCTTT. Its translation: CASSLAEGRGATEAFF.

This rearrangement joins TRBV5-5 to TRBJ1-5; no reliable D call. Germline V gene data show CDR1 as SGHKS and CDR2 as YYEKEE (reference sequence). CDR3 length equals 16 residues. Trimming took off 0 bases at V and 0 bases at J, with 10 bases between the two ends. The CDR3, as DNA: TGTGCCAGCAGCTTGGAGGCAGACTATAGCAATCAGCCCCAGCATTTT. Translated, it gives CASSLEADYSNQPQHF.

The chain recombines TRBV16 with TRBJ2-7, with 8 bases lining up with TRBD1. Trimming at V came to 6 bases and at J to 5 bases, leaving 9 bases not matched to a gene. CDR1 KGHSY and CDR2 FQNENV come from the germline V gene. CDR3 length equals 14 residues. CDR3 bases: TGTGCCAGCAGGACAGGGGCAGGGGGCGACGAGCAGTACTTC. Encoded protein: CASRTGAGGDEQYF.

The chain combines TRBV30 with TRBJ2-3; possibly TRBD2 for D (5 bases). Germline-derived CDR1 and CDR2 are GTSNPN and SVGIG (reference sequence). The CDR3 contains 13 residues. V lost 5 bases, J lost 6 bases, and 15 bases lay in between. The CDR3 DNA reads as TGTGCCTGGGGGAGTACTGGTATGGATACGCAGTATTTT. This encodes CAWGSTGMDTQYF. The entire variable domain, with the rest obtained from reference TRBV30 and TRBJ2-3, is as follows: SQTIHQWPATLVQPVGSPLSLECTVEGTSNPNLYWYRQAAGRGLQLLFYSVGIGQISSEVPQNLSASRPQDRQFILSSKKLLLSDSGFYLCAWGSTGMDTQYFGPGTRLTVL.

This rearrangement joins TRBV7-8 to TRBJ2-7; D remains ambiguous. Trimming removed 0 bases at V and 4 bases at J, with 7 bases between. This CDR3 is built from 13 residues. Germline V gives CDR1 SGHVS, CDR2 FQNEAQ. In DNA, the CDR3 is TGTGCCAGCAGCTTAGCAGCCTTTTACGAGCAGTACTTC. Translation: CASSLAAFYEQYF. The complete variable domain, with remaining parts taken from reference TRBV7-8 and TRBJ2-7, reads GAGVSQSPRYKVAKRGQDVALRCDPISGHVSLFWYQQALGQGPEFLTYFQNEAQLDKSGLPSDRFFAERPEGSVSTLKIQRTQQEDSAVYLCASSLAAFYEQYFGPGTRLTVT.

The chain links TRBV10-1 to TRBJ1-1; D is ambiguous. Deletions cut 4 bases from V and 4 bases from J, with 10 bases between. The CDR3 runs 13 residues. Germline CDR1 reads WNHNN; CDR2 reads SYGVQD (reference sequence). DNA of the CDR3: TGCGCCAGCAGTGTTGGCAAAAGCACTGAAGCTTTCTTT. Protein product: CASSVGKSTEAFF.

In its sample, this clone was seen a few times. This chain connects TRBV7-9 to TRBJ2-7; TRBD1 agrees at 8 bases. This CDR3 spans 14 amino acids. With 6 bases clipped from V and 1 base from J, the junction kept 5 bases outside the gene matches. Germline CDR1 and CDR2: SEHNR and FQNEAQ (reference sequence). CDR3 loop: CASSSGTGSYEQYF. The CDR3 coding sequence is TGTGCCAGCAGTTCTGGGACAGGTTCCTACGAGCAGTACTTC.

The chain combines TRBV6-2 or TRBV6-3 with TRBJ1-2, with TRBD1 identical over 8 bases. This CDR3 region has 14 residues. V shed 6 bases, J shed 1 base, and the junction held 4 bases outside the gene matches. In germline, CDR1 is MNHEY, CDR2 SVGEGT. CDR3 residues: CASSRTGINYGYTF. For the CDR3, the DNA is TGTGCCAGCAGCCGGACAGGGATTAACTATGGCTACACCTTC.

The CDR3 DNA sequence: TGCGCCAGCAGCCAAGTCTCCACCGCGCTCCAGGATTCACCCCTCCACTTT. Residues: CASSQVSTALQDSPLHF. The chain recombines TRBV4-1 with TRBJ1-6; D is unresolved. This CDR3 region has 17 residues. Looked up from germline, CDR1 is MGHRA and CDR2 is YSYEKL. The V end was cut by 1 base, the J end by 8 bases, with 18 bases between.

The chain employs TRBV5-6 and TRBJ2-7, with D maybe TRBD2 (5 bases). Germline loops: CDR1 SGHDT, CDR2 YYEEEE. The CDR3 runs 13 residues. Trimming removed 6 bases at V and 1 base at J, with 11 bases between. Written as DNA, the CDR3 is TGTGCCAGCAAGCTCCGCGGGTCCTACGAGCAGTACTTC. It encodes CASKLRGSYEQYF.

DNA for the CDR3: TGTGCCAGCAGCTTGTTGATAGCGCCACGACACCAGTACTTC. Its protein product is CASSLLIAPRHQYF. J is TRBJ2-7 and V is TRBV5-4; D perhaps matches TRBD2 (5 bases). Per germline, CDR1 SGHNT and CDR2 YYREEE (reference sequence). The CDR3 has 14 residues. The germline V and J ends were trimmed by 1 base and 10 bases, with 18 bases remaining between them. Drawing the rest from reference TRBV5-4 and TRBJ2-7, the complete variable domain is ETGVTQSPTHLIKTRGQQVTLRCSSQSGHNTVSWYQQALGQGPQFIFQYYREEENGRGNFPPRFSGLQFPNYSSELNVNALELDDSALYLCASSLLIAPRHQYFGPGTRLTVT.

The rearrangement uses TRBV6-1 and TRBJ1-1; D gene unclear. The ends were cut back, 2 bases at V and 1 base at J, with 11 bases in the middle. The V gene's germline CDR1 is MNHNS and CDR2 SASEGT. CDR3 length: 15 amino acids. CDR3 sequence reads: CASSELAAPNTEAFF. Here the CDR3 DNA reads TGTGCCAGCAGTGAATTGGCAGCGCCGAACACTGAAGCTTTCTTT.

V and J are TRBV2 and TRBJ2-3, with unresolved D. The CDR3 is made up of 14 amino acids. CDR1 and CDR2 (germline): SNHLY, FYNNEI. V dropped 2 bases and J dropped 2 bases, with 8 bases sitting between them. The CDR3 DNA follows: TGTGCCAGCAGTGAAAGCGACTTCACAGATACGCAGTATTTT. Translation gives CASSESDFTDTQYF. Supplemented by reference TRBV2 and TRBJ2-3, the full variable domain reads EPEVTQTPSHQVTQMGQEVILRCVPISNHLYFYWYRQILGQKVEFLVSFYNNEISEKSEIFDDQFSVERPDGSNFTLKIRSTKLEDSAMYFCASSESDFTDTQYFGPGTRLTVL.

CDR3 nucleotide sequence: TGCGCCAGCAGCCTTGACAGGGATCGTTCACCCCTCCACTTT. Its protein product is CASSLDRDRSPLHF. The chain couples TRBV4-1 to TRBJ1-6; 7 positions match TRBD1. V was clipped by 4 bases and J by 9 bases; unmatched bases: 6. The CDR3 consists of 14 residues. The V gene's germline CDR1 is MGHRA and CDR2 YSYEKL.

The V call is TRBV6-2 or TRBV6-3, the J call TRBJ1-2; 8 bases are a match to TRBD1. Germline V gives CDR1 MNHEY, CDR2 SVGEGT. The CDR3 is 13 residues long. After removal of 2 bases from V and 6 bases from J, the junction contained 2 bases not matched to a gene. The DNA for the CDR3 is TGTGCCAGCAGTTACACAGGGGGTCATGGCTACACCTTC. It codes for CASSYTGGHGYTF.

V usage is TRBV6-2 or TRBV6-3 and J usage is TRBJ2-3; TRBD1 matches at 8 bases. The CDR3 contains 15 residues. Germline-derived CDR1 and CDR2 are MNHEY and SVGEGT. The V segment lost 5 bases and the J segment 1 base; nucleotides outside the gene matches: 5. Here the CDR3 reads CASSRGQVRTDTQYF. DNA for the CDR3: TGTGCCAGCAGTCGGGGACAGGTCCGCACAGATACGCAGTATTTT.

This chain joins TRBV7-8 and TRBJ2-3; 8 bases are shared with TRBD1. The CDR3 length is 15 residues. Trimming at V came to 4 bases and at J to 4 bases, leaving 7 bases not matched to a gene. CDR1 is SGHVS, CDR2 FQNEAQ, per germline. This CDR3 is CASSSPRTGPDTQYF. CDR3 sequence (DNA): TGTGCCAGCAGCTCCCCGCGGACAGGGCCAGATACGCAGTATTTT.